The TCR beta chain under discussion was sequenced for a study of blood T cell repertoires in COVID-19. Study details: Collection of acute and convalescent COVID-19 samples took place in the United States, Italy and Spain.

This clone turned up a few times. Everyone who took part was about 18 to 89 years old, and they came from roughly 25 US areas. Participant-reported clinical history was the basis for cohort assignment. In the study's own analysis: Reference gene primer amplification gave estimated nucleated cell counts. Clones were sequenced by immunoSEQ multiplex PCR, and TCRdb holds only the in-frame ones, with some missing. The DNA was the basis for D and trimming; V, J and clone size are from that table. The sample has about 480,000 clones, nearly 90% seen once. Sequencing used PBMCs or T cells enriched from blood (not recorded which). The receptor was isolated from a woman aged 18-29 years with acute COVID-19.

CDR3 sequence: CASSRRGNNQPQHF. CDR3 bases: TGTGCCAGCAGCCGGAGGGGAAACAATCAGCCCCAGCATTTT. The chain links TRBV5-6 to TRBJ1-5, with a possible D match to TRBD1 (5 bases). The CDR3 is made up of 14 amino acids. Trimming took off 4 bases at V and 3 bases at J, with 11 bases between the two ends. Germline V gene sequence: CDR1 SGHDT, CDR2 YYEEEE.